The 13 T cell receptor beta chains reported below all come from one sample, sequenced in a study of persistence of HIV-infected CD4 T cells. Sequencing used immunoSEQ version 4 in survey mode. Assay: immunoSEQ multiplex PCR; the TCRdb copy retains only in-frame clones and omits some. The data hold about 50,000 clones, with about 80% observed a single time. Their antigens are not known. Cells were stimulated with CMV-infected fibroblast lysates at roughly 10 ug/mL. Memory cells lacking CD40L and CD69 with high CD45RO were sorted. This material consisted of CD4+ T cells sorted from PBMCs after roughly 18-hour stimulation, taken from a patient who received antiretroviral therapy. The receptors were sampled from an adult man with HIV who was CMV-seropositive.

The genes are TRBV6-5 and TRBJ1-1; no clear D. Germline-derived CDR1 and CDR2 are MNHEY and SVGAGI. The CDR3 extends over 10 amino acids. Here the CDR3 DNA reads TGTGTAACGGGGAACACTGAAGCTTTCTTT. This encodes CVTGNTEAFF.

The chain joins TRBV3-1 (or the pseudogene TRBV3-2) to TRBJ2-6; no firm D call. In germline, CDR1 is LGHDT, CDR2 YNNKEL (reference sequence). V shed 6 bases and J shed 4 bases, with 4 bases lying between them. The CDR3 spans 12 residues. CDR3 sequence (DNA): TGTGCCAGCAGTCTCGGGGCCAACGTCCTGACTTTC. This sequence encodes CASSLGANVLTF.

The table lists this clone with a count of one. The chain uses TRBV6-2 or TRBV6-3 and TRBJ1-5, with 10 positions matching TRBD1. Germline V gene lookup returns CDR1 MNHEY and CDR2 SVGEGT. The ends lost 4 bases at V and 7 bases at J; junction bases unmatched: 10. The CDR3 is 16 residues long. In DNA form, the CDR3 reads TGTGCCAGCAGTTGGGGACAGGGGTATGTTAACCAGCCCCAGCATTTT. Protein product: CASSWGQGYVNQPQHF.

The DNA of the CDR3 is TGTGCCACCAGCGAAGGGACTAGAGTCTACATTCAGTACTTC. Its protein is CATSEGTRVYIQYF. The rearrangement uses TRBV15 and TRBJ2-4; 8 bases are shared with TRBD2. The CDR3 runs 14 residues. The J segment lost 8 bases and the V segment lost 5 bases, leaving 8 bases of the junction unmatched. Germline values: CDR1 LNHNV, CDR2 YYDKDF (reference sequence). Complete variable domain (other parts from reference TRBV15 and TRBJ2-4): DAMVIQNPRYQVTQFGKPVTLSCSQTLNHNVMYWYQQKSSQAPKLLFHYYDKDFNNEADTPDNFQSRRPNTSFCFLDIRSPGLGDTAMYLCATSEGTRVYIQYFGAGTRLSVL.

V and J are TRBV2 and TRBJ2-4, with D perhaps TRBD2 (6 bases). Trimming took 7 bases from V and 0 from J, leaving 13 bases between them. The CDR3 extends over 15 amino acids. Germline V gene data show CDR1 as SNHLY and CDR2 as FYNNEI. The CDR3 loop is CASIGAGIAKNIQYF. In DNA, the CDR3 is TGTGCCAGCATTGGGGCGGGGATAGCCAAAAACATTCAGTACTTC. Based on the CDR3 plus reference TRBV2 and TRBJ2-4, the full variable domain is EPEVTQTPSHQVTQMGQEVILRCVPISNHLYFYWYRQILGQKVEFLVSFYNNEISEKSEIFDDQFSVERPDGSNFTLKIRSTKLEDSAMYFCASIGAGIAKNIQYFGAGTRLSVL.

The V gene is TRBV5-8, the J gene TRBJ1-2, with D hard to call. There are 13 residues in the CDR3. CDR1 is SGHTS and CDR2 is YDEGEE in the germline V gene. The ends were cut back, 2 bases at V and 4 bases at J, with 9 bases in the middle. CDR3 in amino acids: CASSLRGSYGYTF. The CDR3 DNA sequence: TGTGCCAGCAGCTTACGAGGGTCCTATGGCTACACCTTC.

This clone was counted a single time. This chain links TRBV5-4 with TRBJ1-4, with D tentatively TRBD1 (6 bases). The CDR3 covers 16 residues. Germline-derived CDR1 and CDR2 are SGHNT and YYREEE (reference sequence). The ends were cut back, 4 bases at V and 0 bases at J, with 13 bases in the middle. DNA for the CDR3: TGTGCCAGCAGCCCTCAGACAGGATCAACTAATGAAAAACTGTTTTTT. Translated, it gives CASSPQTGSTNEKLFF.

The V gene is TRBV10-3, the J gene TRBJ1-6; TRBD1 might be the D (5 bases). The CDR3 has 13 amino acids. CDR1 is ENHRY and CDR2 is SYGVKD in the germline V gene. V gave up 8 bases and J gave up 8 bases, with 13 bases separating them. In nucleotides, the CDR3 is TGTGCCATCTGGGCAGGGAACTATTCACCCCTCCACTTT. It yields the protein CAIWAGNYSPLHF.

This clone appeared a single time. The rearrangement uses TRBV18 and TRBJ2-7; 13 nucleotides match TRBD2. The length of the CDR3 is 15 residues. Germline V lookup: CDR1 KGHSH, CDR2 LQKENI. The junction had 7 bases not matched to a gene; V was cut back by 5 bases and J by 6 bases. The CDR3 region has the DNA TGTGCCAGCTCAAGCGGACTAGCGGGAGATAGCGAGCAGTACTTC. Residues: CASSSGLAGDSEQYF.

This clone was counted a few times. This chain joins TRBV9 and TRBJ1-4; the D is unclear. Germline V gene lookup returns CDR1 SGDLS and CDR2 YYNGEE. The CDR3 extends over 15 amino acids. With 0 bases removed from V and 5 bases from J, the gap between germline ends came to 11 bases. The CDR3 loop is CASSVVGNSNEKLFF. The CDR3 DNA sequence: TGTGCCAGCAGCGTAGTTGGGAACAGCAATGAAAAACTGTTTTTT.

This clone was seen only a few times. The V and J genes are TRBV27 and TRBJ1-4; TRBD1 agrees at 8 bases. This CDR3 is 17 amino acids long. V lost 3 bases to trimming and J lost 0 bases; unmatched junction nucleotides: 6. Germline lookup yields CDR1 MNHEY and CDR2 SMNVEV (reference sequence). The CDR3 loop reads CASSFDRGGSTNEKLFF. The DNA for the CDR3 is TGTGCCAGCAGTTTCGACAGGGGCGGATCAACTAATGAAAAACTGTTTTTT.

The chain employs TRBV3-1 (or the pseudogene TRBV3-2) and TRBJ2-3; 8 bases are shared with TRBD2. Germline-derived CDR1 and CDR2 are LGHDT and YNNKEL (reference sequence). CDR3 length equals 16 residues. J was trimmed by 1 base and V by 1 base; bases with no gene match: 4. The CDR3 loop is CASSQGSGSRTDTQYF. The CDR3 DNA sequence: TGTGCCAGCAGCCAAGGGAGCGGGAGTCGCACAGATACGCAGTATTTT.

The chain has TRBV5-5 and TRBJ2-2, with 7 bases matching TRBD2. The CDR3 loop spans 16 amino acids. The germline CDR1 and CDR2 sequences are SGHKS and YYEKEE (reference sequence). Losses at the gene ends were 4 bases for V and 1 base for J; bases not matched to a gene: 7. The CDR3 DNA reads TGTGCCAGCAGCCCCGGGGCTAGCGGGAACACCGGGGAGCTGTTTTTT. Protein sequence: CASSPGASGNTGELFF.